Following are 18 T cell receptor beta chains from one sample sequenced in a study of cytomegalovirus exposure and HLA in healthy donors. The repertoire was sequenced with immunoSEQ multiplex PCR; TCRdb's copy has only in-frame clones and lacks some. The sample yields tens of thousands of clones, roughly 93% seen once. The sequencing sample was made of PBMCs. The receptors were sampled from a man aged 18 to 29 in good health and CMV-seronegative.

CDR3: CASSYHQGQPQHF. The CDR3 coding sequence is TGTGCCAGCAGTTACCACCAGGGACAGCCCCAGCATTTT. The chain is built from TRBV27 and TRBJ1-5; a possible D gene is TRBD1 (5 bases). V dropped 4 bases and J dropped 7 bases, with 11 bases sitting between them. The germline gives CDR1 MNHEY, CDR2 SMNVEV (reference sequence). CDR3 size: 13 residues.

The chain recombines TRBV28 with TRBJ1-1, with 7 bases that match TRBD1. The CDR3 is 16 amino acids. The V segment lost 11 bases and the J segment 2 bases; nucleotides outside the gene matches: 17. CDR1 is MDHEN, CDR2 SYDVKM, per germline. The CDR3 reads CAGQSAAGTVNTEAFF. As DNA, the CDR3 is TGTGCCGGACAATCTGCCGCCGGGACAGTAAACACTGAAGCTTTCTTT.

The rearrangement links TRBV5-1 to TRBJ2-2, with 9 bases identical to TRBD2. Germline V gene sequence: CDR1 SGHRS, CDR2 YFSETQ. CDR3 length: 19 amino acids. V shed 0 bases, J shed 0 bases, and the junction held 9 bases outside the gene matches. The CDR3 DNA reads TGCGCCAGCAGCTTGGCCGGGTTAGCGGGGGCAACGAACACCGGGGAGCTGTTTTTT. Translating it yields CASSLAGLAGATNTGELFF.

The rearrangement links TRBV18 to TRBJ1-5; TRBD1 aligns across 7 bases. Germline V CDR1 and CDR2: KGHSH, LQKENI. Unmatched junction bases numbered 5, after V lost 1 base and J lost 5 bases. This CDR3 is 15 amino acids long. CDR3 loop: CASSPLGTDYQPQHF. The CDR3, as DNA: TGTGCCAGCTCACCACTAGGGACAGACTATCAGCCCCAGCATTTT.

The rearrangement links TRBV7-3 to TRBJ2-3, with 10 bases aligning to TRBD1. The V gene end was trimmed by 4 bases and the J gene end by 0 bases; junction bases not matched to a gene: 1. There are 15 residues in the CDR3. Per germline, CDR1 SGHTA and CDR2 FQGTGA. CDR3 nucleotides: TGTGCCAGCAGCTGGACAGGGGGGAGCACAGATACGCAGTATTTT. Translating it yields CASSWTGGSTDTQYF.

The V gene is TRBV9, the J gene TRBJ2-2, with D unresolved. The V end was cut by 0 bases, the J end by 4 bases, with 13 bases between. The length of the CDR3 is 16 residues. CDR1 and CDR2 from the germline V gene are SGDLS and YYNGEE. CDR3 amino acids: CASSVVGLPVTGELFF. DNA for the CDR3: TGTGCCAGCAGCGTAGTTGGGCTCCCAGTCACCGGGGAGCTGTTTTTT.

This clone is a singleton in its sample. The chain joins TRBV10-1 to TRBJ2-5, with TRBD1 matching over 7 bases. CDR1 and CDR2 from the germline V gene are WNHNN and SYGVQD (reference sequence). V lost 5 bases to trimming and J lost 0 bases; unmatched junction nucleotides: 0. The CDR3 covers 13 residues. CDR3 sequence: CASSQGDQETQYF. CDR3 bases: TGCGCCAGCAGTCAGGGGGACCAAGAGACCCAGTACTTC.

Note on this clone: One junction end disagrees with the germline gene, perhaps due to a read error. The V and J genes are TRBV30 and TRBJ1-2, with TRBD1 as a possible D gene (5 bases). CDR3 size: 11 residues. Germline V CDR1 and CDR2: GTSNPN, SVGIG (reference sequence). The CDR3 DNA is TGCACAGGCTCCTCTAACTATGGCTACACCTTC. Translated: CTGSSNYGYTF. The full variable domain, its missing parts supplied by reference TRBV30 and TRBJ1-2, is SQTIHQWPATLVQPVGSPLSLECTVEGTSNPNLYWYRQAAGRGLQLLFYSVGIGQISSEVPQNLSASRPQDRQFILSSKKLLLSDSGFYLCTGSSNYGYTFGSGTRLTVV.

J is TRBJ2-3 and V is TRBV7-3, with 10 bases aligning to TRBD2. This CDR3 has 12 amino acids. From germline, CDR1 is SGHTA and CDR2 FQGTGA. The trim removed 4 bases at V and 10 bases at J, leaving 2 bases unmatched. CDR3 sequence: CASSYGLAAQYF. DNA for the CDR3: TGTGCCAGCAGCTACGGACTAGCGGCGCAGTATTTT.

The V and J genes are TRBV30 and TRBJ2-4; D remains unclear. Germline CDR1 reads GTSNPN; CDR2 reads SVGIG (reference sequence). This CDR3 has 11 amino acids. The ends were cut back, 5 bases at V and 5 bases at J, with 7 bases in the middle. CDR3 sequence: CAWGRENIQYF. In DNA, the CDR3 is TGTGCCTGGGGTCGAGAAAACATTCAGTACTTC.

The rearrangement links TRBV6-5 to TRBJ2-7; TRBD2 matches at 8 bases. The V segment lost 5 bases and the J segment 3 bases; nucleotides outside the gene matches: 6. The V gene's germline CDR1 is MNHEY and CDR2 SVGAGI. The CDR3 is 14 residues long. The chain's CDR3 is CASSRLARDYEQYF. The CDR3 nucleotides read TGTGCCAGCAGTAGACTAGCGCGGGACTACGAGCAGTACTTC.

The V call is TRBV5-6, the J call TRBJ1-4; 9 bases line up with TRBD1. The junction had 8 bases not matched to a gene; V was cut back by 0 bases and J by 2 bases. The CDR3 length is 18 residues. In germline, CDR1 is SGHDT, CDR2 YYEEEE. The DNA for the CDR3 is TGTGCCAGCAGCTTGGCCAATTTTGGGACAGGGACTAATGAAAAACTGTTTTTT. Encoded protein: CASSLANFGTGTNEKLFF.

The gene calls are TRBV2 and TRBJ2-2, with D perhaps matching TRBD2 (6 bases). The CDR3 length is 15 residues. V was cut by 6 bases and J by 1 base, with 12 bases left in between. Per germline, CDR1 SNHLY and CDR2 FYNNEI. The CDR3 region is CASRAGSVNTGELFF. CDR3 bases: TGTGCCAGCAGGGCGGGGTCGGTGAACACCGGGGAGCTGTTTTTT.

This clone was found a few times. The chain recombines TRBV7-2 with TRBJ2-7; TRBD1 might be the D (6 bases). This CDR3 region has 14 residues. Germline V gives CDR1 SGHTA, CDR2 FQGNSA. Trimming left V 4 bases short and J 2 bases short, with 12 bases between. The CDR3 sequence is CASSSGVGTYEQYF. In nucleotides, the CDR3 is TGTGCCAGCAGCTCAGGGGTGGGGACCTACGAGCAGTACTTC.

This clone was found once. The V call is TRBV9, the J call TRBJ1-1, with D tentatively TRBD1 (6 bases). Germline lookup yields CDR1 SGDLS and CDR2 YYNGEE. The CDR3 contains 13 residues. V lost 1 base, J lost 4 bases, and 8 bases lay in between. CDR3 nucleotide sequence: TGTGCCAGCAGCGTAAAACAGGGCACTGAAGCTTTCTTT. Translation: CASSVKQGTEAFF.

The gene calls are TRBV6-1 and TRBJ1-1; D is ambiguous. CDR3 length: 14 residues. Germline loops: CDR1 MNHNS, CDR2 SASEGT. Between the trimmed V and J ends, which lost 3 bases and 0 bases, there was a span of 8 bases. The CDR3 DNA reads TGTGCCAGCAGTGAGGCAGTCATGAACACTGAAGCTTTCTTT. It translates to CASSEAVMNTEAFF.

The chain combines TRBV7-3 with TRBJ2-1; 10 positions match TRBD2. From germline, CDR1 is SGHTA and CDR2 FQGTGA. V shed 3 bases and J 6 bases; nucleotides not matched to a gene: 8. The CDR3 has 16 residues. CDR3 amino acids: CASSLGTSGAANEQFF. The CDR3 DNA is TGTGCCAGCAGCTTGGGAACTAGCGGGGCCGCCAATGAGCAGTTCTTC.

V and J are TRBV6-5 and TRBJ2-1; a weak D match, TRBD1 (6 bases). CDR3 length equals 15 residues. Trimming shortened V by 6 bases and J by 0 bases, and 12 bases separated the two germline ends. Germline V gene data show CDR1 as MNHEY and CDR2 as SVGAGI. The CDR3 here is CASRATGISYNEQFF. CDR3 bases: TGTGCCAGCAGAGCGACAGGTATCTCCTACAATGAGCAGTTCTTC.